This TCR beta chain was sequenced during a study of blood T cell repertoires in COVID-19. This clone was recorded only once. V lost 5 bases to trimming and J lost 0 bases; unmatched junction nucleotides: 10. CDR1 and CDR2 (germline): SEHNR, FQNEAQ (reference sequence). The CDR3 is made up of 16 amino acids. Source study methods: Reference gene primers were amplified, and this amplification served to estimate nucleated cell counts. The protocol was immunoSEQ multiplex PCR, while the TCRdb copy is restricted to in-frame clones and leaves out a portion. V and J calls and clone size are as listed in that table; D and trimming were resolved from the DNA. The table includes around 300,000 clones, around 90% detected once.

Sequenced input: peripheral blood. This TCR derives from a woman aged 30 to 39 with COVID-19, enrolled during active disease. The chain couples TRBV7-9 to TRBJ2-7; 7 nucleotides match TRBD1. The CDR3 sequence: CASSLSSGTVSYEQYF. In DNA, the CDR3 is TGTGCCAGCAGCCTCAGCTCCGGGACAGTCTCCTACGAGCAGTACTTC.